What follows describes a single TCR beta chain. Its antigen is undetermined. This entry is derived from a study of cytomegalovirus exposure and HLA in healthy donors. Study-wide context: A subsequent analysis stated that the 120 validation repertoires were run on the same platform as the approximately 660 first-cohort repertoires. Study-wide findings and caveats: Researchers counted some 150 TCR beta chains as cytomegalovirus-associated.

This CDR3 spans 15 amino acids. V trimming: 0 bases; J trimming: 1 base; junction bases outside the gene matches: 4. CDR1 and CDR2 from the germline V gene are SGHRS and YFSETQ. Clones were read by immunoSEQ multiplex PCR, and TCRdb kept only the in-frame ones, dropping some. The sample lists about 240,000 clones, approximately 86% seen once, with about 1.2% in the top ten. The receptor was derived from a woman aged 25 to 39 in good health and CMV-seropositive. The chain carries TRBV5-1 and TRBJ2-7; 7 bases match TRBD2. The sample consisted of PBMCs. In DNA, the CDR3 is TGCGCCAGCAGCTTGGTGGCGGGAGTATCCTACGAGCAGTACTTC. Its translation is CASSLVAGVSYEQYF.